The T cell receptor (beta chain) described here comes from a study of cytomegalovirus exposure and HLA in healthy donors. Vbeta (60) and Jbeta (13) primers were used in the PCR. Profiled with immunoSEQ multiplex PCR; TCRdb holds only in-frame clones, not every one. Of roughly 88,000 clones in the sample, over 75% were seen once. Regarding this clone: The antigen is not known.

Study-wide results and caveats: Further analysis, carried out later, found HLA-associated TCR beta chains more clonally expanded than equally common other chains. Links to common viral pathogens appeared, in a later analysis, for several of the most significant clusters.

Sequenced input: PBMCs. The sequence derives from a young man in good health and CMV-seropositive.

The CDR3 here is CASSKWTESEETQYF. DNA for the CDR3: TGTGCCAGTAGTAAATGGACAGAGTCCGAGGAGACCCAGTACTTC. The chain couples TRBV19 to TRBJ2-5; tentative D call: TRBD1 (6 bases). Germline V gene sequence: CDR1 LNHDA, CDR2 SQIVND (reference sequence). The CDR3 totals 15 residues. Trimming pared 4 bases from V and 5 bases from J, leaving 17 bases between.